The sequence of this TCR beta chain was determined in a study of cytomegalovirus exposure and HLA in healthy donors (dated by TCRdb to about 2017). Some background on the complete study: An earlier analysis of some 620 of the donors reported roughly 300 Gb of sequence data and around 110 million unique TCR beta sequences obtained from about 180 million T cells. Rather than using new phenotypic data, the later analysis identified candidate immune exposures from TCR beta sequences and from how often those sequences occurred across donors. Four or five DR-DQ haplotypes were treated as single units for association and clustering because of strong linkage in the cohort. Every discovery cohort repertoire had been produced on one sequencing platform. A separate validation cohort of some 130 different subjects was used in addition to the roughly 700-subject first cohort. Donor age, sex, ethnicity and CMV serostatus were collected together with the repertoire data. Around 320 gigabases of sequencing data and 78 million or so unique TCR sequences were included in an early release covering around 650 HLA-typed donors. Among the roughly 410 genotyped donors, about 83% belonged to the genetic ancestry cluster associated with self-reported Caucasian donors. The aim of the study was to test whether cataloging public T cell receptors could identify signatures of past pathogen exposure. In an earlier analysis of more than 550 of the donors, high-throughput TCR beta sequencing was used to judge whether each TCR beta V gene segment behaved as functional or pseudogenic. The study profiled the T cell repertoires of 550 to 700 subjects by immunosequencing and related them to cytomegalovirus serostatus. In a later analysis, previously published TCR beta repertoires from hundreds of donors were re-analyzed and high-resolution HLA genotyping was added so that TCR occurrence patterns could be studied. The study combined high-throughput TCR immunosequencing, statistical association of individual TCRs with disease status, and machine learning to predict cytomegalovirus infection status. Genome-wide SNP genotypes for about three fifths of the roughly 670 donors were used in a later genetic analysis, which treated that subset as a discovery cohort. On average, 235,054 unique TCR beta nucleotide sequences were sequenced per donor among 398 genotyped donors of the cohort, with about 19% of those sequences being non-productive. Class I and class II HLA loci were covered by the typing at four-digit resolution. Typing coverage differed by locus: A, B, C, DRB1 and DQB1 were typed in about 620-630 donors, DQA1 in roughly 500, DPA1 in around 600, and DPB1 in just under 490.

Remarks on this clone: Its specific antigen is unknown. No clone much larger than this one lies a single base away; base qualities are absent.

Overall results and qualifications from the work: A group of highly shared sequence variants was considered likely to be a technical artifact of the sequencing pipeline. Strong co-occurrence of HLA alleles, especially DR and DQ, made assigning TCR associations to individual alleles difficult. In a later genetic analysis, a missense DCLRE1C variant was associated with V-gene and J-gene trimming of TCR beta chains, and the association was replicated in an independent cohort. A later analysis reported that several top co-occurrence clusters appeared linked to parvovirus B19, influenza, CMV and Epstein-Barr virus. Because HLA typing was missing for some donors at each locus, association tests included only the typed subset. Roughly 15 rarely observed V segments, including chromosome 9 orphons, were excluded from the earlier analysis of approximately 500 of the donors because counts were too low. According to a later genetic analysis, donors in an Asian-associated ancestry cluster had fewer N-insertions in productive TCRs than the approximately 690-donor mean. In this cohort, only TCR beta chains were sequenced, and detectable features were limited by the absence of alpha or paired-chain data. Linkage disequilibrium might explain the correlated functional status among segregating V segments, but an unknown experimental factor could not be ruled out. In both the original and validation cohorts, the classifier was reported to diagnose cytomegalovirus status with high specificity and sensitivity. A total of 150 to 200 TCR beta chains were listed by the study as associated with cytomegalovirus. Most TCR sequences were seen in very few donors, while some public TCRs were found in many individuals. In vitro tests confirmed that a few of the cytomegalovirus-associated TCR beta chains recognize cytomegalovirus antigens. The presence/absence analyses assumed that sequencing depth was roughly uniform across donors, and that assumption may not be true. In an earlier analysis of some 500 of the donors, most TCR beta V segments were observed in productive rearrangements about 90% or about 30% of the time, broadly matching IMGT annotations. According to the authors, the approach could potentially be generalized to other disease states and immunological phenotypes. In a later analysis, HLA-associated TCR beta chains showed more clonal expansion and lower generation probabilities than non-associated chains that were equally common. A further reported finding was that TCR beta sequences accurately predicted the HLA-A and HLA-B alleles for most subjects in the first cohort. In a later analysis, 15,000 to 20,000 TCR beta sequences were associated with specific HLA alleles at a false discovery rate of 0.05. Most CMV-associated TCR beta chains appeared to be HLA-restricted in a later analysis, and the HLA associations seemed to be driven largely by CMV exposure. A later analysis found that TCR association rates varied across HLA loci, with DRB1 alleles showing the most associated TCRs and HLA-C alleles the fewest. The only immune exposure information available for the cohort was CMV serostatus.

In total, roughly 670 healthy bone marrow donors made up the cohort. At the time of sampling, every cohort member was nominally healthy, though immune exposures that went unrecorded were likely present. The donor tested CMV seronegative and was one of the 352 seronegative cohort members. A peripheral blood sample was collected from each donor, and TCR beta sequencing was performed on peripheral blood mononuclear cells. The Qiagen DNeasy Blood Extraction Kit was used to extract genomic DNA from the blood cell samples. To prepare the library, the immunoSEQ multiplex PCR assay was applied. A mixture of 60 forward primers for TCR Vbeta segments and 13 reverse primers for TCR Jbeta segments was used in the multiplex PCR. The CDR3 region of rearranged TCR beta genes was amplified from genomic DNA with a multiplex PCR assay. Amplified TCR beta libraries were sequenced as 87-base-pair reads on the Illumina HiSeq System. Per the authors' processing: In a later analysis, 77 million or so unique TCR beta chains were counted across the 650 to 750 repertoires, and roughly 10 million of these chains were shared by at least two donors. A nearest-neighbor algorithm error-corrected the raw reads and collapsed the reads into unique sequences, merging closely related sequences to remove PCR and sequencing errors. CDR3 sequences were aligned to IMGT reference sequences to assign V, D and J gene segments. For a sequence to be retained, at least a six-nucleotide match to both a V gene segment and a J gene segment was required. Rearrangements were called productive when the CDR3 lacked stop codons and stayed in frame with V and J; all others were non-productive. CDR3 was defined according to IMGT convention as the region running from the second conserved V-encoded cysteine to the conserved J-encoded phenylalanine. The earlier analysis of a few hundred of the donors excluded sequences that lacked an unambiguous match to a single V gene segment. An earlier analysis of approximately 590 of the donors called V segments functional above 56.7% productive rearrangements and segregating when the between-donor standard deviation exceeded 5%. A statistical classification framework was built for diagnosing cytomegalovirus status from the catalog of TCR beta chain sequences. A later analysis assigned V and J genes by comparing TCR nucleotide sequences with IMGT/GENE-DB human TR gene sequences. Using the TCRdist pipeline, a later analysis assigned CDR3 sequences along with most-parsimonious VDJ recombination scenarios. A later analysis defined each TCR beta chain by its CDR3 amino acid sequence plus V-gene family, and excluded reads lacking a unique V-gene family. A later analysis removed 592 highly shared, low-generation-probability nucleotide sequences to deal with suspected cross-contamination and a sequencing artifact. In a later analysis, a clonal expansion index was calculated for each public chain from normalized within-repertoire ranks of inferred template counts. In a later analysis, generation probabilities were computed with a VDJ recombination model fitted to out-of-frame rearrangements, and the resulting probabilities were checked against IGoR. In a later analysis, hypergeometric tests were used to score TCR-TCR, TCR-HLA and TCR-CMV co-occurrence, with a repertoire-size bias correction applied to TCR pairs. To estimate false discovery rates, a later analysis permuted the HLA or CMV assignments 20 times. In a later analysis, co-occurring TCRs were grouped with DBSCAN, and TCRdist sequence similarity was added when clustering was performed within HLA-allele-positive subsets. Co-occurrence clustering excluded repertoires with fewer than 30,000 or more than 120,000 public chains, plus five with anomalous nucleotide sharing. The source is immuneACCESS, and TCRdb retained only in-frame sequences with V and J called. Part of the clones is not carried over; for the studies checked, unresolved V genes explain less than half of this, and the remainder is unexplained. V and J calls plus clone size are reproduced from that table; the DNA served to infer D and trimming. The sample records about 150,000 clones, approximately 72% of which are singletons. The top ten constitute 6.5% of the sample.

The TCR originated in a woman in her sixties in good health and CMV-seronegative. Sequenced material: PBMCs.

The DNA is as follows: TGTGCCAGCAGCCGGGAAGGGACAGCCTCTAACTATGGCTACACCTTC. It codes for CASSREGTASNYGYTF. The rearrangement combines TRBV7-2 with TRBJ1-2; the junction holds 7 bases that match TRBD1. V and J are trimmed by 5 bases and 0 bases, and the gene matches miss 9 bases of the junction. Reading from cysteine to phenylalanine, the CDR3 counts 16 amino acids. Kept here is only the CDR3 DNA, which spans 48 bases and is read in frame from base 1. From a lookup of the germline V gene, CDR1 and CDR2 are SGHTA and FQGNSA.